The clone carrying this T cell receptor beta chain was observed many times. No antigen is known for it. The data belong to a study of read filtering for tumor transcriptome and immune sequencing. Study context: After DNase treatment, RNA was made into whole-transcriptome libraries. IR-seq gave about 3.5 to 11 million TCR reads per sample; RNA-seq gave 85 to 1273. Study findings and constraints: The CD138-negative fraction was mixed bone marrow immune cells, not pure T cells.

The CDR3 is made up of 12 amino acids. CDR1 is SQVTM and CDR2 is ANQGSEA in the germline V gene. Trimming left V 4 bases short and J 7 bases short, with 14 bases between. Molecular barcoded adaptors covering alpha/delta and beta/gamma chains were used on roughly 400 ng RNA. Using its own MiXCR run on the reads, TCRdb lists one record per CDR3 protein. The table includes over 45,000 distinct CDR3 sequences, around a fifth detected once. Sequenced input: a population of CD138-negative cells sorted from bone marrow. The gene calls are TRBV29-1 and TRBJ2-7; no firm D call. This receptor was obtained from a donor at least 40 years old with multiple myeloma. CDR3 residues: CSVVFPGFEQYF. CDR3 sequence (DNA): TGCAGCGTTGTTTTCCCCGGTTTTGAGCAGTACTTC.